What follows are 19 T cell receptor beta chains derived from one specimen sequenced in a study of post-analysis software for immune sequencing data. The TCR beta cDNA libraries contained unique molecular identifiers. TCRdb reprocessed the PCR reads via MiXCR and lists one record per CDR3 protein. Of 740,000 or so distinct CDR3 sequences listed, under 70% were seen once; the top ten hold approximately 4.5%. What these receptors recognize is not known. Study results and caveats: In patients, TRBV5-6, TRBV5-1 and TRBV20-1 belonged to four or five TRBV segments found more frequently than in controls.

The sample comprised blood. The receptors were gathered from a girl aged 5 to 17 with multiple sclerosis.

This clonotype was counted a few times. The chain is built from TRBV5-4 and TRBJ2-5; 14 bases agree with TRBD2. The DNA end lines up better with TRBJ2-7; the J call may be wrong. The germline V gene has CDR1 SGHNT and CDR2 YYREEE (reference sequence). The CDR3 sequence is 19 residues long. CDR3 DNA sequence: TGTGCCAGCACCACGTTGTGGGGGACTAGCGGGAGAGATGCTGACGAGCAGTACTTC. Translating gives CASTTLWGTSGRDADEQYF.

This clonotype was found a few times. For the CDR3, the DNA is TGTGCCAGCAGTGAAGCTGAGAAATCCAAAAACATTCAGTACTTC. Protein sequence: CASSEAEKSKNIQYF. The rearrangement uses TRBV2 and TRBJ2-4; D is ambiguous. With 0 bases removed from V and 2 bases from J, the gap between germline ends came to 8 bases. This CDR3 has 15 residues. CDR1 is SNHLY, CDR2 FYNNEI, per germline.

This clonotype has only one observation. The chain uses TRBV20-1 and TRBJ2-5, with a tentative D call TRBD1 (6 bases). The CDR3 runs 12 residues. Germline lookup yields CDR1 DFQATT and CDR2 SNEGSKA (reference sequence). Between the trimmed V and J ends, which lost 5 bases and 11 bases, there was a span of 18 bases. This CDR3 reads CSAASRDTGQYF. CDR3 nucleotides: TGCAGTGCTGCCTCCCGGGACACCGGGCAGTACTTC.

A remark on this clonotype: An end of the junction differs from the germline gene, which may be a read error. The chain has TRBV7-9 and TRBJ2-7; D perhaps matches TRBD2 (6 bases). The CDR3 runs 17 residues. Germline-derived CDR1 and CDR2 are SEHNR and FQNEAQ (reference sequence). Here the CDR3 reads CASGLGPGDSKHHEQYF. The CDR3 DNA follows: TGTGCCAGCGGCTTAGGTCCTGGGGACTCCAAACACCACGAGCAGTACTTC.

In its sample, this clonotype was seen a few times. This sequence joins TRBV6-6 and TRBJ1-2; D gene uncertain. Trimming left V 3 bases short and J 0 bases short, with 17 bases between. This CDR3 contains 17 residues. Germline CDR1 reads MNHNY; CDR2 reads SVGAGI (reference sequence). CDR3 sequence (DNA): TGTGCCAGCAGTTATAGGAGCGGCGACCTGACTAACTATGGCTACACCTTC. It translates to CASSYRSGDLTNYGYTF.

The genes are TRBV7-2 and TRBJ2-4; TRBD1 or TRBD2 may be the D gene (5 bases each). The ends were cut back, 5 bases at V and 4 bases at J, with 18 bases in the middle. Germline CDR1 reads SGHTA; CDR2 reads FQGNSA. The CDR3 runs to 16 residues. The CDR3 loop is CASSLLSGTGKNIQYF. The CDR3 coding sequence is TGTGCCAGCAGCCTCTTATCCGGGACGGGAAAAAACATTCAGTACTTC.

This clonotype turned up a few times. V is TRBV7-2 and J is TRBJ2-5, with D possibly being TRBD1 or TRBD2 (5 bases each). CDR1 and CDR2 (germline): SGHTA, FQGNSA. The CDR3 loop spans 16 amino acids. Trimming took off 3 bases at V and 1 base at J, with 15 bases between the two ends. The CDR3 region has the DNA TGTGCCAGCAGCTTCGTTTCTGGGACCACCCAAGAGACCCAGTACTTC. Amino acid sequence: CASSFVSGTTQETQYF.

The V gene is TRBV10-3, the J gene TRBJ2-7; perhaps D is TRBD1 or TRBD2 (6 bases each). Trimming took off 6 bases at V and 4 bases at J, with 13 bases between the two ends. The CDR3 contains 13 residues. Per germline, CDR1 ENHRY and CDR2 SYGVKD. Here the CDR3 DNA reads TGTGCCATCAGCTACAGGGAGGAGTACGAGCAGTACTTC. Its protein product is CAISYREEYEQYF.

This sequence joins TRBV5-1 and TRBJ1-2; TRBD1 is a possible D gene (6 bases). V was shortened by 2 bases and J by 4 bases, with 18 bases between the two germline ends. The CDR3 length is 16 residues. CDR1 and CDR2 from the germline V gene are SGHRS and YFSETQ. CDR3 in amino acids: CASSFDRPHGGYGYTF. The CDR3 DNA reads TGCGCCAGCAGCTTTGACAGGCCTCACGGAGGCTATGGCTACACCTTC.

The chain is built from TRBV20-1 and TRBJ1-2; 9 nucleotides match TRBD1. The CDR3 length is 14 residues. The V segment lost 3 bases and the J segment 3 bases; nucleotides outside the gene matches: 5. Germline CDR1 reads DFQATT; CDR2 reads SNEGSKA (reference sequence). CDR3 residues: CSARDRGRDYGYTF. As DNA, the CDR3 is TGCAGTGCTAGGGACAGGGGCCGGGACTATGGCTACACCTTC.

The V call is TRBV7-3, the J call TRBJ2-4, with 9 bases identical to TRBD2. The J call is uncertain, as TRBJ2-7 better fits the DNA end. This CDR3 has 17 residues. Germline lookup yields CDR1 SGHTA and CDR2 FQGTGA. This chain's CDR3 is CASSIRAGGLPSNEQYF. The CDR3 DNA reads TGTGCCAGCAGCATTAGAGCGGGAGGCCTTCCAAGCAACGAGCAGTACTTC.

This CDR3 reads CASSLQGVSYNEQYF. The CDR3 coding sequence is TGTGCCAGCAGCTTACAGGGAGTTTCCTACAATGAGCAGTACTTC. J is TRBJ2-1 and V is TRBV7-9; D assignment may be TRBD1 or TRBD2 (5 bases each). The tail of the sequence fits TRBJ2-7 better, so the J call may be wrong. The CDR3 loop spans 15 amino acids. Germline-derived CDR1 and CDR2 are SEHNR and FQNEAQ (reference sequence).

This clonotype has more than one count but fewer than ten. The chain couples TRBV7-2 to TRBJ2-3; possible D gene TRBD2, 6 bases. The germline V gene has CDR1 SGHTA and CDR2 FQGNSA. The V and J ends lost 5 bases and 2 bases respectively, with 11 bases between them. The CDR3 length is 14 residues. The CDR3 region is CASSLTSLTDTQYF. CDR3 sequence (DNA): TGTGCCAGCAGCCTGACTAGTCTCACAGATACGCAGTATTTT. Complete variable domain (other parts from reference TRBV7-2 and TRBJ2-3): GAGVSQSPSNKVTEKGKDVELRCDPISGHTALYWYRQSLGQGLEFLIYFQGNSAPDKSGLPSDRFSAERTGGSVSTLTIQRTQQEDSAVYLCASSLTSLTDTQYFGPGTRLTVL.

This rearrangement joins TRBV3-1 to TRBJ1-2; the D is unclear. V lost 1 base and J 12 bases, leaving 18 bases between the germline ends. This CDR3 has 14 amino acids. Germline lookup yields CDR1 LGHDT and CDR2 YNNKEL (reference sequence). The CDR3 region has the DNA TGTGCCAGCAGCCAAGGGGGTTGGACGGCCGTTAACACCTTC. It translates to CASSQGGWTAVNTF.

This CDR3 reads CASSLGVGGPTDEQYF. In DNA, the CDR3 is TGCGCCAGCAGCTTGGGGGTCGGGGGACCTACTGACGAGCAGTACTTC. The rearrangement joins TRBV5-1 to TRBJ2-5; TRBD2 might be the D (6 bases). Matching the DNA end better, TRBJ2-7 makes the J call doubtful. CDR3 length: 16 amino acids. Per germline, CDR1 SGHRS and CDR2 YFSETQ.

The CDR3: CASRLISDSNQPQHF. In nucleotides, the CDR3 is TGTGCCAGCAGGCTGATCTCGGATAGCAATCAGCCCCAGCATTTT. J is TRBJ1-5 and V is TRBV12-3 or TRBV12-4, with no clear D. V gave up 6 bases and J gave up 0 bases, with 12 bases separating them. The CDR3 has 15 residues.

In its sample, this clonotype was seen a few times. This chain joins TRBV9 and TRBJ2-7, with 8 bases lining up with TRBD1. The CDR3 has 13 residues. Trimming removed 7 bases from V and 5 bases from J; junction bases left unmatched: 8. Germline lookup yields CDR1 SGDLS and CDR2 YYNGEE. CDR3 amino acids: CASPWDRRNEQYF. The CDR3 DNA is TGTGCCAGCCCCTGGGACAGGAGAAACGAGCAGTACTTC.

This clonotype has more than one count but fewer than ten. The V gene is TRBV12-5, the J gene TRBJ2-7, with TRBD1 matching over 8 bases. V dropped 1 base and J dropped 3; count of bases not matched to a gene: 2. This CDR3 has 14 residues. Germline CDR1 reads LGHNT; CDR2 reads FRNRAP. Written as DNA, the CDR3 is TGTGCTAGTGGTTTGGGACAGGGGATCTACGAGCAGTACTTC. Translation gives CASGLGQGIYEQYF.

The chain uses TRBV29-1 and TRBJ2-7; 12 bases agree with TRBD2. CDR1 SQVTM and CDR2 ANQGSEA come from the germline V gene. V trimming: 2 bases; J trimming: 3 bases; junction bases outside the gene matches: 2. This CDR3 spans 14 amino acids. CDR3 in DNA: TGCAGCGTTGAATCGACTAGCGGGAGCTACGAGCAGTACTTC. This encodes CSVESTSGSYEQYF.